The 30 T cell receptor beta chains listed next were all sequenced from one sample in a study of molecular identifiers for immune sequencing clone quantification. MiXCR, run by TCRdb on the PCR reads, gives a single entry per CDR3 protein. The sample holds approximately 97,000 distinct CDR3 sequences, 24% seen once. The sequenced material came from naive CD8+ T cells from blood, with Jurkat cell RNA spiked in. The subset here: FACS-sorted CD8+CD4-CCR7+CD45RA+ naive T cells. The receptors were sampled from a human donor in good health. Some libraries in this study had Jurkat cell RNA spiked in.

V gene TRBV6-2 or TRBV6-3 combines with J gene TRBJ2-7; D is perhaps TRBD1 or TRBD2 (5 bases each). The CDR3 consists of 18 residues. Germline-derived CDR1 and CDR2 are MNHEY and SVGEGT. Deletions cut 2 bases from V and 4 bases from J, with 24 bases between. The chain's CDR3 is CASSYPNPGPAGSYEQYF. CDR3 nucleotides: TGTGCCAGCAGTTACCCCAATCCGGGACCAGCAGGGTCGTACGAGCAGTACTTC.

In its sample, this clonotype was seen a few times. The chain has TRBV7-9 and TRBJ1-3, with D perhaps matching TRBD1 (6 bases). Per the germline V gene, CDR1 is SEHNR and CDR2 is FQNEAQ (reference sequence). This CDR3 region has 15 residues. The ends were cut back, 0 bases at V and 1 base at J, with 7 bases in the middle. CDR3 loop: CASSLAGTSGNTIYF. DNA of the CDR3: TGTGCCAGCAGCTTAGCCGGGACATCTGGAAACACCATATATTTT.

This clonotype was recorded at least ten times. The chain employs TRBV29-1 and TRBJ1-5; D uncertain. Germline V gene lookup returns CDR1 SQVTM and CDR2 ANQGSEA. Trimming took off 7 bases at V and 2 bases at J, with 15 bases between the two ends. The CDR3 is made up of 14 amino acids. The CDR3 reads CSALISPGNQPQHF. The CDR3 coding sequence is TGCAGCGCTCTGATATCCCCCGGCAATCAGCCCCAGCATTTT. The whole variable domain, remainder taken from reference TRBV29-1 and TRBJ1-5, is SAVISQKPSRDICQRGTSLTIQCQVDSQVTMMFWYRQQPGQSLTLIATANQGSEATYESGFVIDKFPISRPNLTFSTLTVSNMSPEDSSIYLCSALISPGNQPQHFGDGTRLSIL.

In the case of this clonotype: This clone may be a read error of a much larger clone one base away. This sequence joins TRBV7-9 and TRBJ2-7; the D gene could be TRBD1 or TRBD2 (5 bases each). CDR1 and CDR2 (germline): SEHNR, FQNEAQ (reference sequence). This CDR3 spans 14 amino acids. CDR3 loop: CVSSLGALPGEQYF. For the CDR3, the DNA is TGTGTCAGCAGCCTTGGGGCTCTTCCGGGGGAGCAGTACTTC.

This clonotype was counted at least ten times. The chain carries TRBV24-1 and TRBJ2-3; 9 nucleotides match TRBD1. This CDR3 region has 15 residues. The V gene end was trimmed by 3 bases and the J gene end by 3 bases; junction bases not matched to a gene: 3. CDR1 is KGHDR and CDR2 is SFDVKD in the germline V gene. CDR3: CATSDRDRATDTQYF. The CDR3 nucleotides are TGTGCCACCAGTGATCGGGACAGGGCTACAGATACGCAGTATTTT.

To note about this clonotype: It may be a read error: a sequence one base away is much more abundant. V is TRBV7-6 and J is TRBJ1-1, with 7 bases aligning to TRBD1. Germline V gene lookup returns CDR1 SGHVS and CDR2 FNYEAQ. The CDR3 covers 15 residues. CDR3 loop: CASSLGTVMNTEALF. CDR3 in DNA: TGTGCCAGCAGCCTCGGGACAGTCATGAACACTGAAGCTCTCTTT.

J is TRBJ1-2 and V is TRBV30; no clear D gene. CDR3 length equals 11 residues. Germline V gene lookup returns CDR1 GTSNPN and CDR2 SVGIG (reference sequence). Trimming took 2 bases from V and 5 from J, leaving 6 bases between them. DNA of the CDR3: TGTGCCTGGAGTCTGGGGTATGGCTACACCTTC. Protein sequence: CAWSLGYGYTF.

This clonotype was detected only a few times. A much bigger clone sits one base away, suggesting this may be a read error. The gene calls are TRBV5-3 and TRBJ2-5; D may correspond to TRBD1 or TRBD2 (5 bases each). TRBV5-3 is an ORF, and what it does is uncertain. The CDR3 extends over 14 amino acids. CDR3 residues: CTSSSWAGAETQYF. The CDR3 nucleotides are TGTACCAGCAGCTCGTGGGCCGGGGCAGAGACCCAGTACTTC.

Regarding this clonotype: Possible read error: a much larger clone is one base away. DNA of the CDR3: TGTGCCAGCAGCGCAGAGGCAGGGGGCTACGAGCAGTACTTC. Its protein product is CASSAEAGGYEQYF. The genes are TRBV9 and TRBJ2-7; 7 bases agree with TRBD1. V was clipped by 3 bases and J by 3 bases; unmatched bases: 6. Germline CDR1 is SGDLS and CDR2 is YYNGEE. There are 14 residues in the CDR3. The variable domain in full, completed from reference TRBV9 and TRBJ2-7, reads DSGVTQTPKHLITATGQRVTLRCSPRSGDLSVYWYQQSLDQGLQFLIQYYNGEERAKGNILERFSAQQFPDLHSELNLSSLELGDSALYFCASSAEAGGYEQYFGPGTRLTVT.

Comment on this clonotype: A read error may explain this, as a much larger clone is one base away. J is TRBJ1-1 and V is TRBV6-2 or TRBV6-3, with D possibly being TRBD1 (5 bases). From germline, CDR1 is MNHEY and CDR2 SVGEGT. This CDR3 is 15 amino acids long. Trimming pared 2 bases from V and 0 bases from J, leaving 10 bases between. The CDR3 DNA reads TGTGCCAGCAGTTACAAGGGGTACATGAACACTGAAGCTTTCTTT. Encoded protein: CASSYKGYMNTEAFF.

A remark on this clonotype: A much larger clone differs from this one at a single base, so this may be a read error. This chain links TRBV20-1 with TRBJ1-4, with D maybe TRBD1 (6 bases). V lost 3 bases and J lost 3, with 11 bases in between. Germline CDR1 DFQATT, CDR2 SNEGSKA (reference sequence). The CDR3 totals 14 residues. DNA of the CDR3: TGCAGTGCTAGGACGGGGACATCTAATGAAAAACTGTTTTTT. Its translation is CSARTGTSNEKLFF.

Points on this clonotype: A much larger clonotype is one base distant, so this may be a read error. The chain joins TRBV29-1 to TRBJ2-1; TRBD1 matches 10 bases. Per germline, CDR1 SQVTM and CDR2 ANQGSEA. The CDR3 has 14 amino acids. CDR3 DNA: TGCAGCGTTGAAGTTCGGGACAGGGGAAATGCGCAGTTCTTC. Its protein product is CSVEVRDRGNAQFF.

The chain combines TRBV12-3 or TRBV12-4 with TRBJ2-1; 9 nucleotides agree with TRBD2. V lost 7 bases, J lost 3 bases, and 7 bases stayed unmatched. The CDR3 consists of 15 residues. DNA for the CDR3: TGTGCCAGCACCGGTAGCGGGGGACTCTACAATGAGCAGTTCTTC. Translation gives CASTGSGGLYNEQFF.

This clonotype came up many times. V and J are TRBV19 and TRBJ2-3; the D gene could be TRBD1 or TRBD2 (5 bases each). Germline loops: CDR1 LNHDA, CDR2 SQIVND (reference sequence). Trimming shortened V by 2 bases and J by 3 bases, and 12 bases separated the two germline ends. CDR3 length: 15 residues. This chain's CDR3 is CASSIQGVGTDTQYF. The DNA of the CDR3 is TGTGCCAGTAGTATACAGGGAGTAGGGACAGATACGCAGTATTTT.

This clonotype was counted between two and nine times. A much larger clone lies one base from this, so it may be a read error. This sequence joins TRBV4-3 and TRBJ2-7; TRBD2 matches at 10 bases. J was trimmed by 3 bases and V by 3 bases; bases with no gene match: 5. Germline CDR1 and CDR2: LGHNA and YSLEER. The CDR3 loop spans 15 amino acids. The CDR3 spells CASSHGASGGYEQYF. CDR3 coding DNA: TGCGCCAGCAGCCATGGGGCTAGCGGGGGCTACGAGCAGTACTTC.

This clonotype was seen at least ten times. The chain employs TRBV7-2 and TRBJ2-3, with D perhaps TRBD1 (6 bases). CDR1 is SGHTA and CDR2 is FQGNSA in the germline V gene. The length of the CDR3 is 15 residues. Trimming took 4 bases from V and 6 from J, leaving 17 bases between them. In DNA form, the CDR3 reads TGTGCCAGCAGCTCCCCCTGGGACAACCCGGATACGCAGTATTTT. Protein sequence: CASSSPWDNPDTQYF.

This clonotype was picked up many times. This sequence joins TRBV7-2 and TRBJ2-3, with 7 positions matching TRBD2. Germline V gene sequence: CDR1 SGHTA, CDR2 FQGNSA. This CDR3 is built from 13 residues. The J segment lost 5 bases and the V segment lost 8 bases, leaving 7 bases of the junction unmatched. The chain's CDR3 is CASSASSGDTQYF. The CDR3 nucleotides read TGTGCCAGCTCCGCTTCTAGCGGAGATACGCAGTATTTT. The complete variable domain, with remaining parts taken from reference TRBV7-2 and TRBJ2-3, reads GAGVSQSPSNKVTEKGKDVELRCDPISGHTALYWYRQSLGQGLEFLIYFQGNSAPDKSGLPSDRFSAERTGGSVSTLTIQRTQQEDSAVYLCASSASSGDTQYFGPGTRLTVL.

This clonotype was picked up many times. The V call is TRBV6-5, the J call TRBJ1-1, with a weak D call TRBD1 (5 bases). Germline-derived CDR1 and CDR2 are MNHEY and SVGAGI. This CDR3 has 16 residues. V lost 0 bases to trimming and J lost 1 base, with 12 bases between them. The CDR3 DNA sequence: TGTGCCAGCAGTTACTCACCTGGGACCAAGAACACTGAAGCTTTCTTT. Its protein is CASSYSPGTKNTEAFF.

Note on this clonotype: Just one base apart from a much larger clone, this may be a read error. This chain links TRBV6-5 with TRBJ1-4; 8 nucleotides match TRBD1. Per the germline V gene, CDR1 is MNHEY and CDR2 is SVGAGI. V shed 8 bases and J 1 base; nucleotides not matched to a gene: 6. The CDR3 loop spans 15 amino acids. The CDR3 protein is CASCLTGGTNEKLFF. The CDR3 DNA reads TGTGCCAGCTGTTTAACAGGGGGAACTAATGAAAAACTGTTTTTT.

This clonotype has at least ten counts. CDR3 protein: CASSLVEGGTEAFF. The CDR3 nucleotides read TGTGCCAGCAGCTTAGTAGAGGGTGGCACTGAAGCTTTCTTT. The chain employs TRBV11-2 and TRBJ1-1, with D unresolved. Trimming removed 1 base from V and 4 bases from J, with 10 bases in between. The CDR3 extends over 14 amino acids. Germline lookup yields CDR1 SGHAT and CDR2 FQNNGV.

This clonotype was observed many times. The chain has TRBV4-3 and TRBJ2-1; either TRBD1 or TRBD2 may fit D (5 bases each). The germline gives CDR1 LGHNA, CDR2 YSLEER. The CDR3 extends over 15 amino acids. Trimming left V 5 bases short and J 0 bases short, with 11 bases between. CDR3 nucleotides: TGCGCCAGCAGCGAGGGACGGCGCTCCTACAATGAGCAGTTCTTC. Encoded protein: CASSEGRRSYNEQFF.

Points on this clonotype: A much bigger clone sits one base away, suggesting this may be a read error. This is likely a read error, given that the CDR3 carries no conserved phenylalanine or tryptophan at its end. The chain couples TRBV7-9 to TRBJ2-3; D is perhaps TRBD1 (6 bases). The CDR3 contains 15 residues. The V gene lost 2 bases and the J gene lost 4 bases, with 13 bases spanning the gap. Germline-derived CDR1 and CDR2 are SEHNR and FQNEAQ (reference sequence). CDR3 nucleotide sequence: TGTGCCAGCAGCTTATTCACAAAGGGGGCAGATACGCAGTATCTT. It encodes CASSLFTKGADTQYL.

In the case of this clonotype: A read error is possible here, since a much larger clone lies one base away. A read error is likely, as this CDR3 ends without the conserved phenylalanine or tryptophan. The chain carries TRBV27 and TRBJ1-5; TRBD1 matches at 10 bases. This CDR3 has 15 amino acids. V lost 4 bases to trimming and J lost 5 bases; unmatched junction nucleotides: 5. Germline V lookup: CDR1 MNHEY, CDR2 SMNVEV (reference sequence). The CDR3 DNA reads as TGTGCCAGCAGTTCAAGACAGGGGGCCGATCAGCCCCAGCATATT. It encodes CASSSRQGADQPQHI.

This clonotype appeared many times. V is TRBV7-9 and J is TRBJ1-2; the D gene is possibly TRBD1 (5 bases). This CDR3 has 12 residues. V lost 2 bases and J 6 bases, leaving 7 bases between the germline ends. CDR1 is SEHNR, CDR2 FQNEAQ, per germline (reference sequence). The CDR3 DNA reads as TGTGCCAGCAGCTTACGGGACGATGGCTACACCTTC. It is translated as CASSLRDDGYTF.

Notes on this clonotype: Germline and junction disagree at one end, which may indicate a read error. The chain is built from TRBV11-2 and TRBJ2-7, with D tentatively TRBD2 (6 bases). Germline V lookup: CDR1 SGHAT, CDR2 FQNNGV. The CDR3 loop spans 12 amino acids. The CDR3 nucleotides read TGTGCCAGCGGCTTAACGGGGGACGAGCAGTACTTC. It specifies CASGLTGDEQYF.

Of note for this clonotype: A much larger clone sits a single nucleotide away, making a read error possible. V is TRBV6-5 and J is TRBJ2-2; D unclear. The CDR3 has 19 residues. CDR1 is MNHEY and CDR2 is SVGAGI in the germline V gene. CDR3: CVSSYSRRNEYSNTGELFF. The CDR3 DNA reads TGTGTCAGCAGTTACTCGAGACGAAATGAATACTCGAACACCGGGGAGCTGTTTTTT.

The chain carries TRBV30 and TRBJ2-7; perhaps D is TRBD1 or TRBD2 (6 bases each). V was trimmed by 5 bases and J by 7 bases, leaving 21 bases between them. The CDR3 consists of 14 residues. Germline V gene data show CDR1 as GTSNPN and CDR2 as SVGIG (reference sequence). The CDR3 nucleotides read TGTGCCTGGGGCGCGGGACACCGAATTTGGGAGCAGTACTTC. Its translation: CAWGAGHRIWEQYF.

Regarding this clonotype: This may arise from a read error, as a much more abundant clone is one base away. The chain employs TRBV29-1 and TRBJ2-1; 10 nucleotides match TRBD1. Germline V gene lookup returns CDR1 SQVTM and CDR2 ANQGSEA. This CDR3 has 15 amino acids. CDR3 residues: CRVTHGQGVYNEQFF. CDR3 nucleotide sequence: TGCCGCGTCACTCACGGACAGGGGGTCTACAATGAGCAGTTCTTC.

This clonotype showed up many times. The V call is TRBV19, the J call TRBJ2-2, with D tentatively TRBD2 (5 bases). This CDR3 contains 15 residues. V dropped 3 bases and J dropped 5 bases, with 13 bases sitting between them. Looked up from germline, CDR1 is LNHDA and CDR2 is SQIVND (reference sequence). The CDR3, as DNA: TGTGCCAGTAGTATCCCCGGGGATGGGACCGGGGAGCTGTTTTTT. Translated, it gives CASSIPGDGTGELFF.

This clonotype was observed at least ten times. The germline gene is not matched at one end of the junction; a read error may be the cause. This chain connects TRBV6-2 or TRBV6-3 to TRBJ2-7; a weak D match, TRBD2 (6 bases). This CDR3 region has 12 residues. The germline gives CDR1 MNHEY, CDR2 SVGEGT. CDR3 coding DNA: TGTGCCAGCAGTTACCCTCGCGGGGAGGAGGACTTC. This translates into CASSYPRGEEDF.